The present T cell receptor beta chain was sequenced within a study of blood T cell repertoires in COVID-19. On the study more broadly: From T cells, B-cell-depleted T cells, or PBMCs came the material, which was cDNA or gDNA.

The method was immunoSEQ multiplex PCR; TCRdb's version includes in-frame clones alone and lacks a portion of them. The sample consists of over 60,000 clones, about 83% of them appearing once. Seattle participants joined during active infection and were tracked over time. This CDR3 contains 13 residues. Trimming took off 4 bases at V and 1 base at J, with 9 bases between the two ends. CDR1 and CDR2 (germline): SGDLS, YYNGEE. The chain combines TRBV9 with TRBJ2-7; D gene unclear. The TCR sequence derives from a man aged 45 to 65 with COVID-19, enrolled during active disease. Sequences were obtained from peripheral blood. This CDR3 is CASSPGLSYEQYF. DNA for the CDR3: TGTGCCAGCAGCCCAGGTCTTTCCTACGAGCAGTACTTC.